This T cell receptor (beta chain) was sequenced in a study of T cells in Graves' hyperthyroidism and ophthalmopathy. Points from the study as a whole: Ophthalmopathy was told apart from stable hyperthyroidism by a 13 V-J model. Most clonotypes expanded in the thyroid (above 0.001) were also present in blood.

This clonotype showed up just a few times. Its target is not known. The TCR beta CDR3 regions underwent amplification using RNA transcripts as the source. Using the HTBI primer set, a first-round RT-PCR was run on the TCR CDR3. TCRdb redid the calling of the multiplex PCR reads with MiXCR, one entry per CDR3 protein. The sample has 660,000 or so distinct CDR3 sequences, 45% seen once; the top ten hold under 8.5%. V was cut by 1 base and J by 4 bases, with 13 bases left in between. This CDR3 has 15 residues. Sequenced: peripheral blood or thyroid tissue (not recorded which). The rearrangement uses TRBV12-3 or TRBV12-4 and TRBJ1-2; D possibly corresponds to TRBD1 (6 bases). The sequence derives from an adult man with Graves' disease, either hyperthyroidism or ophthalmopathy (not recorded which). The CDR3 DNA reads as TGTGCCAGCAGTTTAGTTTCGGGGGGCCTCTATGGCTACACCTTC. Encoded protein: CASSLVSGGLYGYTF.